The clone carrying this T cell receptor beta chain was recorded at least ten times. Its antigen is as yet unknown. The CDR3 totals 13 residues. Trimming cost V 7 bases and J 1 base, with 10 bases left between them. Germline V gene lookup returns CDR1 SEHNR and CDR2 FQNEAQ (reference sequence). These data come from a study of Graves' ophthalmopathy and Graves' hyperthyroidism. For the study at large: Untreated patients at initial diagnosis provided peripheral blood.

Lactation, pregnancy, uncontrolled infections and other autoimmune diseases were all grounds for excluding patients. Transcripts of RNA were the source for amplifying TCR beta CDR3 regions. First-round RT-PCR employed HTBI primers, with a second-round multiplex PCR after it. TCRdb redid the calling of the multiplex PCR reads with MiXCR, one entry per CDR3 protein. The data show a few hundred thousand distinct CDR3 sequences, approximately 21% seen once. Regarding the study as a whole: Most thyroid clonotypes expanded beyond 0.001 frequency were also found in blood.

This TCR came from a woman in her late teens or twenties with stable Graves' hyperthyroidism. The sequencing input was peripheral blood. The chain recombines TRBV7-9 with TRBJ1-1; TRBD1 is a possible D gene (5 bases). The CDR3 DNA is TGTGCCAGCACTAGCGGGGGGAACACTGAAGCTTTCTTT. The encoded protein is CASTSGGNTEAFF.